This entry lists 10 T cell receptor beta chains sequenced from one sample in a study of blood T cell repertoires in COVID-19. Here immunoSEQ multiplex PCR was the method, and the copy in TCRdb shows in-frame clones only, minus some. The repertoire holds hundreds of thousands of clones, with about 90% as singletons. The sequenced sample consisted of peripheral blood. These receptors were obtained from a young woman who had recovered from COVID-19.

The chain uses TRBV19 and TRBJ2-3; D possibly corresponds to TRBD1 (5 bases). This CDR3 contains 15 residues. The V and J ends lost 5 bases and 0 bases respectively, with 12 bases between them. Germline V gives CDR1 LNHDA, CDR2 SQIVND (reference sequence). DNA of the CDR3: TGTGCCAGTAGTCAACGACAGACTAGCACAGATACGCAGTATTTT. Translated: CASSQRQTSTDTQYF.

This chain connects TRBV11-3 to TRBJ2-2, with 7 nucleotides matching TRBD1. V trimming: 5 bases; J trimming: 9 bases; junction bases outside the gene matches: 6. This CDR3 is built from 13 residues. CDR1 is SGHNT and CDR2 is YENEEA in the germline V gene. The CDR3 loop is CASSPQGDRELFF. CDR3 in DNA: TGTGCCAGCAGCCCCCAGGGGGACAGGGAGCTGTTTTTT.

The chain combines TRBV29-1 with TRBJ2-7, with 8 bases that match TRBD1. CDR3 length: 13 amino acids. Germline trimming cut 6 bases from V and 2 bases from J; bases unmatched to any gene: 6. Germline V CDR1 and CDR2: SQVTM, ANQGSEA. Here the CDR3 reads CSVRQGSPYEQYF. CDR3 nucleotide sequence: TGCAGCGTCCGACAGGGGTCCCCCTACGAGCAGTACTTC.

The J gene is TRBJ1-2, the V gene TRBV29-1; a weak D match, TRBD1 (6 bases). In germline, CDR1 is SQVTM, CDR2 ANQGSEA. CDR3 length: 12 residues. The V and J ends lost 2 bases and 8 bases respectively, with 12 bases between them. In nucleotides, the CDR3 is TGCAGCGTTGAACCGACAGGAGAAGGCTACACCTTC. It is translated as CSVEPTGEGYTF.

This chain links TRBV11-1 with TRBJ2-3, with 13 bases matching TRBD2. Trimming at V came to 5 bases and at J to 5 bases, leaving 7 bases not matched to a gene. The CDR3 totals 16 residues. Germline lookup yields CDR1 SGHAT and CDR2 FQDESV (reference sequence). The CDR3 is CASSGGLAGPKDTQYF. In DNA, the CDR3 is TGTGCCAGCAGCGGGGGACTAGCGGGACCTAAAGATACGCAGTATTTT.

This clone was seen just once. The chain carries TRBV18 and TRBJ2-1; TRBD2 agrees at 9 bases. The CDR3 length is 12 residues. The ends lost 8 bases at V and 9 bases at J; junction bases unmatched: 5. The germline V gene encodes CDR1 KGHSH and CDR2 LQKENI. CDR3 loop: CASAVLAGEQFF. In DNA form, the CDR3 reads TGTGCCAGCGCTGTACTAGCGGGTGAGCAGTTCTTC.

V is TRBV4-1 and J is TRBJ2-2; a weak D match, TRBD1 (6 bases). Looked up from germline, CDR1 is MGHRA and CDR2 is YSYEKL. The CDR3 contains 16 residues. V lost 1 base to trimming and J lost 5 bases, with 14 bases between them. The CDR3: CASSQGGGRGTGELFF. The CDR3 DNA reads as TGCGCCAGCAGCCAAGGCGGCGGCAGGGGAACCGGGGAGCTGTTTTTT.

The gene calls are TRBV5-4 and TRBJ1-1, with 7 bases lining up with TRBD1. The CDR3 sequence is 14 residues long. Germline V gene sequence: CDR1 SGHNT, CDR2 YYREEE (reference sequence). The V segment lost 3 bases and the J segment 1 base; nucleotides outside the gene matches: 3. CDR3 residues: CASSYGTANTEAFF. CDR3 DNA: TGTGCCAGCAGCTACGGGACAGCGAACACTGAAGCTTTCTTT.

This rearrangement joins TRBV29-1 to TRBJ2-2, with 14 bases fitting TRBD2. Germline V gives CDR1 SQVTM, CDR2 ANQGSEA. The trim removed 7 bases at V and 0 bases at J, leaving 7 bases unmatched. CDR3 size: 17 residues. This chain's CDR3 is CSAAGTSGGTNTGELFF. CDR3 sequence (DNA): TGCAGCGCCGCAGGGACTAGCGGGGGAACGAACACCGGGGAGCTGTTTTTT.

This chain connects TRBV5-4 to TRBJ2-5; possible D gene TRBD2, 6 bases. The CDR3 totals 12 residues. CDR1 and CDR2 from the germline V gene are SGHNT and YYREEE (reference sequence). The V gene lost 7 bases and the J gene lost 5 bases, with 12 bases spanning the gap. DNA of the CDR3: TGTGCCAGCCGCCGGGGGTTTGAGACCCAGTACTTC. It translates to CASRRGFETQYF.